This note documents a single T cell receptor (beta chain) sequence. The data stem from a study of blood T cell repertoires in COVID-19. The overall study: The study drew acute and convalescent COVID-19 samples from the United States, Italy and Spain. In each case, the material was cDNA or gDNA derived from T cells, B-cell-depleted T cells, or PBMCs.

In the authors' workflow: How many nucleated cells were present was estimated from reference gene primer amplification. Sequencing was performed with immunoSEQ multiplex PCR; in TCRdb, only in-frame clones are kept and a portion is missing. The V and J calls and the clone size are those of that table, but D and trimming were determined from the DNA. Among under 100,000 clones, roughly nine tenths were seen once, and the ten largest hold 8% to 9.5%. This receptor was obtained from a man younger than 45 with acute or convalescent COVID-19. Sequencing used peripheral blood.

The CDR3 sequence is CASRDGGSYEQYF. DNA of the CDR3: TGTGCCAGCCGGGACGGGGGGTCCTACGAGCAGTACTTC. The chain couples TRBV28 to TRBJ2-7; TRBD2 matches 7 bases. Per germline, CDR1 MDHEN and CDR2 SYDVKM. Trimming took 8 bases from V and 1 from J; bases not matched to a gene: 5. The CDR3 loop spans 13 amino acids.